The 17 T cell receptor beta chains reported below all come from one sample, sequenced in a study of blood T cell repertoires in COVID-19. Some clones are missing from TCRdb's copy, which holds only in-frame ones; the method was immunoSEQ multiplex PCR. The data show around 150,000 clones, 79% seen once. Sequenced material: peripheral blood. The receptors come from a man in his fifties or sixties with active or convalescent COVID-19.

This chain connects TRBV10-3 to TRBJ1-1; D gene ambiguous. The CDR3 runs 14 residues. The germline V and J ends were trimmed by 3 bases and 0 bases, with 8 bases remaining between them. Per the germline V gene, CDR1 is ENHRY and CDR2 is SYGVKD. The CDR3 is CAISDSYLNTEAFF. The CDR3 DNA reads TGTGCCATCAGTGATTCGTATCTGAACACTGAAGCTTTCTTT.

This clone was recorded a few times. The rearrangement joins TRBV7-8 to TRBJ1-2, with 7 bases that match TRBD1. The germline CDR1 and CDR2 sequences are SGHVS and FQNEAQ. J was trimmed by 3 bases and V by 3 bases; bases with no gene match: 7. The CDR3 is made up of 15 amino acids. The CDR3, as DNA: TGTGCCAGCAGCTTCGACAGGGTTTCAGACTATGGCTACACCTTC. Amino acid sequence: CASSFDRVSDYGYTF.

The genes are TRBV7-3 and TRBJ2-1; 9 positions agree with TRBD2. Germline CDR1 and CDR2: SGHTA and FQGTGA. Germline trimming cut 3 bases from V and 5 bases from J; bases unmatched to any gene: 5. The CDR3 spans 15 residues. CDR3 in DNA: TGTGCCAGCAGCTTGGGCGGGAGGGCCCACAATGAGCAGTTCTTC. It encodes CASSLGGRAHNEQFF. Supplemented by reference TRBV7-3 and TRBJ2-1, the full variable domain reads GAGVSQTPSNKVTEKGKYVELRCDPISGHTALYWYRQSLGQGPEFLIYFQGTGAADDSGLPNDRFFAVRPEGSVSTLKIQRTERGDSAVYLCASSLGGRAHNEQFFGPGTRLTVL.

J is TRBJ1-1 and V is TRBV27, with D perhaps matching TRBD1 (5 bases). The CDR3 is 15 amino acids. V lost 0 bases, J lost 1 base, and 9 bases lay in between. Per the germline V gene, CDR1 is MNHEY and CDR2 is SMNVEV (reference sequence). The CDR3 DNA is TGTGCCAGCAGTTTATCTCTGGGGGGGAACACTGAAGCTTTCTTT. It translates to CASSLSLGGNTEAFF.

The rearrangement links TRBV28 to TRBJ2-6; a weak D match, TRBD2 (6 bases). The CDR3 is 17 amino acids. The germline V gene has CDR1 MDHEN and CDR2 SYDVKM. Trimming took off 7 bases at V and 2 bases at J, with 18 bases between the two ends. CDR3 region: CASNHLSGPTGANVLTF. The CDR3 coding sequence is TGTGCCAGCAATCACCTTAGCGGTCCTACTGGGGCCAACGTCCTGACTTTC. Full variable domain (rest looked up from reference TRBV28 and TRBJ2-6): DVKVTQSSRYLVKRTGEKVFLECVQDMDHENMFWYRQDPGLGLRLIYFSYDVKMKEKGDIPEGYSVSREKKERFSLILESASTNQTSMYLCASNHLSGPTGANVLTFGAGSRLTVL.

The chain combines TRBV4-2 with TRBJ2-7; D may be TRBD2 (7 bases). This CDR3 is 13 amino acids long. The germline gives CDR1 LGHNA, CDR2 YNFKEQ. Trimming pared 0 bases from V and 12 bases from J, leaving 15 bases between. CDR3 sequence reads: CASSQDWGGLSYF. CDR3 coding DNA: TGTGCCAGCAGCCAAGATTGGGGGGGGCTTTCGTACTTC.

This chain connects TRBV7-9 to TRBJ1-1; 8 bases are shared with TRBD1. The V gene's germline CDR1 is SEHNR and CDR2 FQNEAQ (reference sequence). Trimming cost V 8 bases and J 2 bases; bases outside gene matches: 13. The CDR3 runs to 16 residues. The CDR3, as DNA: TGTGCCAGCCACTTCGTGACAGGGGCGTATAACACTGAAGCTTTCTTT. It codes for CASHFVTGAYNTEAFF.

The V gene is TRBV6-5, the J gene TRBJ2-7, with 7 bases aligning to TRBD1. CDR3 size: 14 residues. Germline assignment: CDR1 MNHEY and CDR2 SVGAGI. V gave up 0 bases and J gave up 3 bases; unmatched junction bases: 2. In DNA, the CDR3 is TGTGCCAGCAGTTACTCTGGGGACAGCTACGAGCAGTACTTC. It translates to CASSYSGDSYEQYF.

This chain joins TRBV27 and TRBJ2-3, with 7 nucleotides matching TRBD1. Germline V lookup: CDR1 MNHEY, CDR2 SMNVEV (reference sequence). Trimming removed 5 bases from V and 2 bases from J; junction bases left unmatched: 10. The CDR3 has 16 residues. The CDR3 region has the DNA TGTGCCAGCAGTCCCCTTGGGGACAGCCTCACAGATACGCAGTATTTT. Translating it yields CASSPLGDSLTDTQYF.

J is TRBJ1-5 and V is TRBV25-1; weak D call: TRBD1 (6 bases). Trimming took 1 base from V and 2 from J, leaving 9 bases between them. There are 15 residues in the CDR3. Germline-derived CDR1 and CDR2 are MGHDK and SYGVNS. The CDR3 sequence is CASSEWGLGNQPQHF. The CDR3 region has the DNA TGTGCCAGCAGTGAATGGGGGCTGGGCAATCAGCCCCAGCATTTT.

The gene calls are TRBV28 and TRBJ2-7; 8 nucleotides line up with TRBD1. The ends lost 6 bases at V and 2 bases at J; junction bases unmatched: 9. Looked up from germline, CDR1 is MDHEN and CDR2 is SYDVKM. The CDR3 length is 15 residues. CDR3 region: CASSGPGRGPYEQYF. CDR3 coding DNA: TGTGCCAGCAGCGGACCGGGCAGGGGGCCCTACGAGCAGTACTTC.

This clone was seen many times. V gene TRBV28 combines with J gene TRBJ2-2, with TRBD2 matching over 7 bases. Losses at the gene ends were 3 bases for V and 4 bases for J; bases not matched to a gene: 11. The CDR3 loop spans 17 amino acids. From germline, CDR1 is MDHEN and CDR2 SYDVKM. CDR3 nucleotide sequence: TGTGCCAGCAGTTTCCGTTGGGGGGGAGGTGGCACCGGGGAGCTGTTTTTT. Protein: CASSFRWGGGGTGELFF.

J is TRBJ2-7 and V is TRBV28, with 7 bases fitting TRBD1. The CDR3 consists of 15 residues. V lost 6 bases to trimming and J lost 0 bases; unmatched junction nucleotides: 8. The germline gives CDR1 MDHEN, CDR2 SYDVKM. CDR3 sequence reads: CASRMRQGSSYEQYF. The CDR3 DNA is TGTGCCAGCAGGATGAGACAGGGAAGCTCCTACGAGCAGTACTTC.

The chain combines TRBV19 with TRBJ2-5; a weak D match, TRBD2 (6 bases). V lost 0 bases and J 3 bases, leaving 8 bases between the germline ends. Germline V lookup: CDR1 LNHDA, CDR2 SQIVND (reference sequence). The CDR3 runs 14 residues. CDR3 protein: CASSIDGREETQYF. The DNA for the CDR3 is TGTGCCAGTAGTATAGACGGGAGAGAAGAGACCCAGTACTTC.

The chain links TRBV27 to TRBJ2-4; D is undetermined. The V gene lost 6 bases and the J gene lost 1 base, with 7 bases spanning the gap. This CDR3 region has 13 residues. The germline gives CDR1 MNHEY, CDR2 SMNVEV (reference sequence). The CDR3 spells CASRQTAKNIQYF. The CDR3 DNA reads TGTGCCAGCAGACAGACCGCCAAAAACATTCAGTACTTC.

This chain links TRBV6-5 with TRBJ2-2, with D possibly being TRBD2 (5 bases). This CDR3 has 15 residues. Trimming took 1 base from V and 5 from J, leaving 11 bases between them. Germline V gene data show CDR1 as MNHEY and CDR2 as SVGAGI. CDR3 sequence (DNA): TGTGCCAGCAGTTACTTAACGGAGGCAACCGGGGAGCTGTTTTTT. Translated: CASSYLTEATGELFF.

This clone was observed once. The rearrangement uses TRBV5-1 and TRBJ2-7, with a possible D match to TRBD2 (5 bases). CDR3 length equals 14 residues. The V gene's germline CDR1 is SGHRS and CDR2 YFSETQ. Between the trimmed V and J ends, which lost 0 bases and 5 bases, there was a span of 12 bases. The CDR3 reads CASSLAGVRDEQYF. The DNA for the CDR3 is TGCGCCAGCAGCTTGGCCGGGGTGCGCGACGAGCAGTACTTC.